These 10 T cell receptor beta chains were sequenced from one sample in a study of blood T cell repertoires in COVID-19. The assay was immunoSEQ multiplex PCR, and TCRdb's table has in-frame clones only and misses some. The sample carries around 230,000 clones, 83% recorded once. The sequenced material came from peripheral blood. The receptors derive from a woman aged 40 to 50 with active or convalescent COVID-19.

CDR3 protein: CAISEGLSTDTQYF. The DNA for the CDR3 is TGTGCCATCAGTGAGGGCTTGAGCACAGATACGCAGTATTTT. This chain joins TRBV10-3 and TRBJ2-3, with D unresolved. The V and J ends lost 2 bases and 0 bases respectively, with 6 bases between them. Germline CDR1 ENHRY, CDR2 SYGVKD. The CDR3 loop spans 14 amino acids.

This clone was found once. V gene TRBV7-2 combines with J gene TRBJ1-4; no clear D gene. The V and J ends lost 2 bases and 8 bases respectively, with 9 bases between them. From germline, CDR1 is SGHTA and CDR2 FQGNSA. The CDR3 has 13 amino acids. The CDR3 DNA is TGTGCCAGCAGCTTAAACACTAGGGAAAAACTGTTTTTT. This codes for CASSLNTREKLFF.

The chain combines TRBV10-3 with TRBJ1-2; 7 nucleotides align to TRBD1. The J segment lost 2 bases and the V segment lost 5 bases, leaving 8 bases of the junction unmatched. The CDR3 is 15 residues long. Germline CDR1 reads ENHRY; CDR2 reads SYGVKD. This CDR3 reads CAISPRDSLNYGYTF. For the CDR3, the DNA is TGTGCCATCAGTCCCCGGGACAGTCTAAACTATGGCTACACCTTC.

The gene calls are TRBV25-1 and TRBJ1-6; TRBD1 matches 9 bases. Germline V gene data show CDR1 as MGHDK and CDR2 as SYGVNS. The V gene end was trimmed by 8 bases and the J gene end by 8 bases; junction bases not matched to a gene: 4. The CDR3 loop spans 13 amino acids. In DNA form, the CDR3 reads TGTGCCAGCGCCCGGGACAGGGATTCACCCCTCCACTTT. Amino acid sequence: CASARDRDSPLHF.

This clone was picked up a small number of times. The chain links TRBV7-3 to TRBJ2-2, with D possibly TRBD2 on 5 matching bases. Germline V gene sequence: CDR1 SGHTA, CDR2 FQGTGA. CDR3 length equals 17 residues. V was clipped by 0 bases and J by 0 bases, with 11 bases between them. The CDR3 DNA reads TGTGCCAGCAGCTTAACTGCGGGTCCCGCGAACACCGGGGAGCTGTTTTTT. Amino acids: CASSLTAGPANTGELFF. The whole variable domain, filled in from reference TRBV7-3 and TRBJ2-2, reads GAGVSQTPSNKVTEKGKYVELRCDPISGHTALYWYRQSLGQGPEFLIYFQGTGAADDSGLPNDRFFAVRPEGSVSTLKIQRTERGDSAVYLCASSLTAGPANTGELFFGEGSRLTVL.

CDR3 sequence: CASSQDVGELFF. The CDR3, as DNA: TGTGCCAGCAGCCAAGATGTAGGGGAACTGTTTTTT. The V and J genes are TRBV3-1 (or the pseudogene TRBV3-2) and TRBJ1-4; the D gene is possibly TRBD1 (5 bases). Germline V CDR1 and CDR2: LGHDT, YNNKEL (reference sequence). CDR3 length equals 12 residues. Trimming left V 0 bases short and J 12 bases short, with 8 bases between.

This clone was observed a few times. CDR3 region: CASSHDTDLDNEQFF. DNA for the CDR3: TGTGCCAGCAGCCATGACACCGACCTGGACAATGAGCAGTTCTTC. The rearrangement uses TRBV3-1 (or the pseudogene TRBV3-2) and TRBJ2-1, with D unclear. Germline V gives CDR1 LGHDT, CDR2 YNNKEL (reference sequence). The CDR3 length is 15 residues. Trimming left V 3 bases short and J 5 bases short, with 14 bases between.

The chain uses TRBV18 and TRBJ1-6; TRBD1 aligns across 9 bases. V shed 6 bases and J 5 bases; nucleotides not matched to a gene: 8. Germline values: CDR1 KGHSH, CDR2 LQKENI. CDR3 size: 16 residues. For the CDR3, the DNA is TGTGCCAGCTCCCGTCCCGGGACAGGGCATAATTCACCCCTCCACTTT. Protein product: CASSRPGTGHNSPLHF.

The rearrangement joins TRBV30 to TRBJ1-5; D is ambiguous. The CDR3 spans 14 residues. The V end lost 4 bases, the J end lost 2 bases, and 12 bases lay between the germline ends. Looked up from germline, CDR1 is GTSNPN and CDR2 is SVGIG (reference sequence). The CDR3 nucleotides are TGTGCCTGGAATGCGGGGAATGGCAATCAGCCCCAGCATTTT. This translates into CAWNAGNGNQPQHF.

The V gene is TRBV6-2 or TRBV6-3, the J gene TRBJ1-5; D is undetermined. Germline CDR1 and CDR2: MNHEY and SVGEGT. V lost 2 bases and J lost 9, with 5 bases in between. This CDR3 region has 11 residues. The CDR3 DNA reads as TGTGCCAGCAGTTACGCGGGGCCCCAGCATTTT. As protein: CASSYAGPQHF.